The sequence of this TCR beta chain was determined in a study of vaccination effects on CD4 cells after COVID-19. The study, taken as a whole, reports: Late post-vaccination samples showed marked contraction of infection- and vaccine-induced clones.

This clone was seen just once. Its antigen is not known. This table comes from immunoSEQ multiplex PCR, and its TCRdb copy is limited to in-frame clones, with some not included. Here the sample spans 26,000 or so clones, about 70% being singletons. The germline CDR1 and CDR2 sequences are MNHEY and SVGAGI. The CDR3 sequence is 13 residues long. Trimming removed 10 bases at V and 1 base at J, with 10 bases between. ViraFEST expansion of antigen-specific CD4+ T cells with viral peptide pools preceded sequencing. At the end of approximately 10 days of culture, CD4+ T cells were isolated. Among the vaccine recipients, none had a prior SARS-CoV-2 infection, and nucleocapsid antibodies were negative. The researchers cultured some 2 million PBMC per well with approximately 10 IU/ml IL-2 and 8.5 to 10 ug/ml peptides. Half the medium was swapped for IL-2 medium on days 3 and 7.

The V call is TRBV6-5, the J call TRBJ1-4; a possible D gene is TRBD1 (5 bases). The TCR comes from a human donor who received a COVID-19 vaccine. The sample was CD4+ T cells from PBMCs cultured with SARS-CoV-2 spike peptides, taken before COVID-19 vaccination. In DNA, the CDR3 is TGTGCCACAAGACAGCAAACTAATGAAAAACTGTTTTTT. Protein product: CATRQQTNEKLFF.